The 24 T cell receptor beta chains reported below all come from one sample, sequenced in a study of blood T cell repertoires in COVID-19. Libraries were prepared by immunoSEQ multiplex PCR; TCRdb keeps only in-frame clonotypes and omits some of them. Of hundreds of thousands of clones listed, around nine tenths are singletons. The sequenced sample was PBMCs or T cells enriched from blood (not recorded which). Receptors originate from a woman aged 35 to 49 who had recovered from COVID-19.

V gene TRBV12-2 combines with J gene TRBJ2-7; TRBD1 is the table's D call and was not checked against the DNA. TRBV12-2 is assigned pseudogene status. This CDR3 has 19 amino acids. CDR3 bases: TGTGCAAGTCGCCAGGATGGGTCTTATACCCCTGATTGTCGTCGGGAGCAGTACTTC. This encodes CASRQDGSYTPDCRREQYF.

The chain joins TRBV13 to TRBJ2-1; D not certain. The CDR3 spans 15 residues. With 3 bases removed from V and 0 bases from J, the gap between germline ends came to 9 bases. Germline assignment: CDR1 PRHDT and CDR2 FYEKMQ (reference sequence). The CDR3 reads CASSFRHSSYNEQFF. The CDR3 DNA follows: TGTGCCAGCAGCTTCCGCCACAGCTCCTACAATGAGCAGTTCTTC.

The rearrangement links TRBV29-1 to TRBJ2-5; 7 bases are a match to TRBD1. Per the germline V gene, CDR1 is SQVTM and CDR2 is ANQGSEA. V shed 5 bases, J shed 2 bases, and the junction held 11 bases outside the gene matches. The CDR3 has 15 residues. CDR3 region: CSVPSRTGLQETQYF. CDR3 bases: TGCAGCGTTCCTTCCCGGACAGGCCTGCAAGAGACCCAGTACTTC.

The chain carries TRBV27 and TRBJ1-2, with TRBD1 matching 9 bases. After removal of 4 bases from V and 7 bases from J, the junction contained 16 bases not matched to a gene. Germline CDR1 and CDR2: MNHEY and SMNVEV (reference sequence). The length of the CDR3 is 17 residues. CDR3 coding DNA: TGTGCCAGCAGTTCATCCGGGACAGGGAGACGTGAGGCTGGCTACACCTTC. Translation: CASSSSGTGRREAGYTF.

This clone appeared a single time. The chain links TRBV7-2 to TRBJ1-1; D perhaps matches TRBD1 (5 bases). The germline V gene has CDR1 SGHTA and CDR2 FQGNSA. This CDR3 has 17 amino acids. Trimming took off 2 bases at V and 1 base at J, with 17 bases between the two ends. CDR3 protein: CASSLRPRAMANTEAFF. The CDR3 DNA reads as TGTGCCAGCAGCTTACGTCCCAGGGCGATGGCGAACACTGAAGCTTTCTTT. Looking up the rest from reference TRBV7-2 and TRBJ1-1 gives the full variable domain: GAGVSQSPSNKVTEKGKDVELRCDPISGHTALYWYRQSLGQGLEFLIYFQGNSAPDKSGLPSDRFSAERTGGSVSTLTIQRTQQEDSAVYLCASSLRPRAMANTEAFFGQGTRLTVV.

The chain employs TRBV11-2 and TRBJ2-7; D ambiguous. Germline-derived CDR1 and CDR2 are SGHAT and FQNNGV. The CDR3 has 14 amino acids. With 2 bases removed from V and 2 bases from J, the gap between germline ends came to 10 bases. CDR3 nucleotides: TGTGCCAGCAGCTTAAACCGGGTAGCCTACGAGCAGTACTTC. The encoded protein is CASSLNRVAYEQYF.

The gene calls are TRBV2 and TRBJ1-1; D unclear. The CDR3 is 14 amino acids. The ends were cut back, 6 bases at V and 1 base at J, with 12 bases in the middle. Germline CDR1 is SNHLY and CDR2 is FYNNEI. CDR3 in amino acids: CASRERTANTEAFF. Here the CDR3 DNA reads TGTGCCAGCAGGGAACGTACAGCGAACACTGAAGCTTTCTTT.

The chain's CDR3 is CASSPQPGNTNEKLFF. The CDR3 DNA follows: TGTGCCAGCTCACCTCAACCGGGGAACACTAATGAAAAACTGTTTTTT. The chain employs TRBV18 and TRBJ1-4; D unclear. Trimming removed 3 bases from V and 2 bases from J, with 13 bases in between. CDR3 length: 16 amino acids. Germline CDR1 reads KGHSH; CDR2 reads LQKENI.

This clone was picked up a small number of times. V usage is TRBV7-3 and J usage is TRBJ2-2, with D hard to call. V lost 3 bases to trimming and J lost 4 bases, with 6 bases between them. The germline V gene encodes CDR1 SGHTA and CDR2 FQGTGA. The CDR3 contains 13 residues. The CDR3 region is CASSFGSTGELFF. DNA for the CDR3: TGTGCCAGCAGCTTTGGCAGCACCGGGGAGCTGTTTTTT.

The chain combines TRBV21-1 with TRBJ2-7; TRBD1, as called in the table, went unchecked against the DNA. TRBV21-1 constitutes a pseudogene. CDR3 length: 14 residues. CDR3 bases: TGTGCCAGCAGCAAAGAGCAGGTCTCCTACGAGCAGTACTTC. Residues: CASSKEQVSYEQYF.

The rearrangement joins TRBV28 to TRBJ1-5, with 10 bases identical to TRBD1. Germline V gives CDR1 MDHEN, CDR2 SYDVKM. V was pared by 2 bases and J by 6 bases, with 10 bases of the junction left unmatched. The CDR3 sequence is 17 residues long. The CDR3 loop reads CASSLGQGVIVSQPQHF. CDR3 nucleotide sequence: TGTGCCAGCAGTTTAGGACAGGGGGTTATCGTCAGTCAGCCCCAGCATTTT.

The CDR3 coding sequence is TGTGCCAGCACCCAGGACAGGGTGAACACTGAAGCTTTCTTT. It encodes CASTQDRVNTEAFF. The chain uses TRBV2 and TRBJ1-1; the match to TRBD1 covers 8 bases. This CDR3 is built from 14 residues. Germline V gene data show CDR1 as SNHLY and CDR2 as FYNNEI. The trim removed 7 bases at V and 0 bases at J, leaving 4 bases unmatched.

This clone was recorded only once. V is TRBV6-5 and J is TRBJ1-1; perhaps TRBD1 as D (5 bases). This CDR3 is 13 amino acids long. From germline, CDR1 is MNHEY and CDR2 SVGAGI. Trimming pared 7 bases from V and 4 bases from J, leaving 13 bases between. CDR3 coding DNA: TGTGCCAGCACCATCAGGGCGGCCACTGAAGCTTTCTTT. Translating it yields CASTIRAATEAFF.

The V and J genes are TRBV6-5 and TRBJ1-5; 10 bases match TRBD1. Germline V gives CDR1 MNHEY, CDR2 SVGAGI. Germline trimming cut 6 bases from V and 5 bases from J; bases unmatched to any gene: 4. The CDR3 is 14 amino acids. The CDR3 DNA reads TGTGCCAGCAGACAAGACAGGGGGCATCAGCCCCAGCATTTT. The encoded protein is CASRQDRGHQPQHF.

The chain employs TRBV28 and TRBJ1-4; TRBD1 matches at 11 bases. There are 16 residues in the CDR3. With 11 bases clipped from V and 3 bases from J, the junction kept 11 bases outside the gene matches. The germline V gene encodes CDR1 MDHEN and CDR2 SYDVKM. The DNA for the CDR3 is TGTGCCTCCCAGGACAGGGGGCGTGAGGCTAATGAAAAACTGTTTTTT. Protein sequence: CASQDRGREANEKLFF.

V is TRBV5-1 and J is TRBJ2-7; D uncertain. The V end lost 2 bases, the J end lost 2 bases, and 8 bases lay between the germline ends. The CDR3 loop spans 13 amino acids. CDR1 is SGHRS, CDR2 YFSETQ, per germline. The CDR3 here is CASSFGQTYEQYF. For the CDR3, the DNA is TGCGCCAGCAGCTTCGGTCAAACCTACGAGCAGTACTTC.

To note about this clone: The same CDR3 is also encoded by other DNA sequences in this sample. The chain couples TRBV9 to TRBJ1-1; 8 bases agree with TRBD1. The ends lost 3 bases at V and 3 bases at J; junction bases unmatched: 4. Germline-derived CDR1 and CDR2 are SGDLS and YYNGEE. The CDR3 is made up of 14 amino acids. The CDR3 DNA reads TGTGCCAGCAGCGCCCAGACAGGGGACACTGAAGCTTTCTTT. Protein product: CASSAQTGDTEAFF.

This sequence joins TRBV19 and TRBJ1-1, with a possible D match to TRBD1 (6 bases). This CDR3 comprises 15 residues. Germline CDR1 LNHDA, CDR2 SQIVND (reference sequence). With 5 bases removed from V and 9 bases from J, the gap between germline ends came to 22 bases. CDR3 bases: TGTGCCAGTAGTCCCGTACAGGGTTTCTCCGCGAAAGCTTTCTTT. It yields the protein CASSPVQGFSAKAFF.

This clone was observed a handful of times. V and J are TRBV7-2 and TRBJ2-5; D possibly corresponds to TRBD2 (6 bases). Trimming pared 1 base from V and 3 bases from J, leaving 9 bases between. Germline CDR1 SGHTA, CDR2 FQGNSA. CDR3 size: 14 residues. The CDR3 loop reads CASSLVAGKETQYF. CDR3 nucleotide sequence: TGTGCCAGCAGCTTAGTCGCGGGAAAAGAGACCCAGTACTTC.

CDR3 DNA sequence: TGTGCCTGGAGTGCCCTCTCGGACTACCTGGGTAATGAGCAGTTCTTC. Translated, it gives CAWSALSDYLGNEQFF. The rearrangement uses TRBV30 and TRBJ2-1; D possibly corresponds to TRBD2 (6 bases). Germline V gene data show CDR1 as GTSNPN and CDR2 as SVGIG (reference sequence). CDR3 length: 16 amino acids. Between the trimmed V and J ends, which lost 1 base and 7 bases, there was a span of 20 bases.

This chain links TRBV28 with TRBJ1-2; 7 nucleotides agree with TRBD1. The CDR3 extends over 13 amino acids. V lost 10 bases to trimming and J lost 8 bases; unmatched junction nucleotides: 13. The germline V gene has CDR1 MDHEN and CDR2 SYDVKM. CDR3 residues: CATTGQRRAGYTF. CDR3 in DNA: TGTGCCACCACGGGACAGCGCAGGGCGGGCTACACCTTC.

This chain links TRBV27 with TRBJ2-5; TRBD2 is a possible D gene (6 bases). The CDR3 runs to 14 residues. Germline CDR1 reads MNHEY; CDR2 reads SMNVEV (reference sequence). V was shortened by 6 bases and J by 5 bases, with 16 bases between the two germline ends. The CDR3 DNA sequence: TGTGCCAGCAGCAAAAACCTAGGGAGGGAGACCCAGTACTTC. Amino acid sequence: CASSKNLGRETQYF.

The rearrangement joins TRBV7-9 to TRBJ2-7; D is uncertain. This CDR3 region has 12 residues. Germline CDR1 is SEHNR and CDR2 is FQNEAQ (reference sequence). V was clipped by 2 bases and J by 4 bases, with 6 bases between them. CDR3 DNA sequence: TGTGCCAGCAGCTTAACTCATTACGAGCAGTACTTC. Encoded protein: CASSLTHYEQYF.

The rearrangement uses TRBV6-2 or TRBV6-3 and TRBJ1-2; 7 nucleotides agree with TRBD1. The germline V gene encodes CDR1 MNHEY and CDR2 SVGEGT. This CDR3 is 13 amino acids long. The junction had 4 bases not matched to a gene; V was cut back by 6 bases and J by 3 bases. The CDR3: CASSEGQHYGYTF. The CDR3 coding sequence is TGTGCCAGCAGCGAGGGACAGCACTATGGCTACACCTTC.